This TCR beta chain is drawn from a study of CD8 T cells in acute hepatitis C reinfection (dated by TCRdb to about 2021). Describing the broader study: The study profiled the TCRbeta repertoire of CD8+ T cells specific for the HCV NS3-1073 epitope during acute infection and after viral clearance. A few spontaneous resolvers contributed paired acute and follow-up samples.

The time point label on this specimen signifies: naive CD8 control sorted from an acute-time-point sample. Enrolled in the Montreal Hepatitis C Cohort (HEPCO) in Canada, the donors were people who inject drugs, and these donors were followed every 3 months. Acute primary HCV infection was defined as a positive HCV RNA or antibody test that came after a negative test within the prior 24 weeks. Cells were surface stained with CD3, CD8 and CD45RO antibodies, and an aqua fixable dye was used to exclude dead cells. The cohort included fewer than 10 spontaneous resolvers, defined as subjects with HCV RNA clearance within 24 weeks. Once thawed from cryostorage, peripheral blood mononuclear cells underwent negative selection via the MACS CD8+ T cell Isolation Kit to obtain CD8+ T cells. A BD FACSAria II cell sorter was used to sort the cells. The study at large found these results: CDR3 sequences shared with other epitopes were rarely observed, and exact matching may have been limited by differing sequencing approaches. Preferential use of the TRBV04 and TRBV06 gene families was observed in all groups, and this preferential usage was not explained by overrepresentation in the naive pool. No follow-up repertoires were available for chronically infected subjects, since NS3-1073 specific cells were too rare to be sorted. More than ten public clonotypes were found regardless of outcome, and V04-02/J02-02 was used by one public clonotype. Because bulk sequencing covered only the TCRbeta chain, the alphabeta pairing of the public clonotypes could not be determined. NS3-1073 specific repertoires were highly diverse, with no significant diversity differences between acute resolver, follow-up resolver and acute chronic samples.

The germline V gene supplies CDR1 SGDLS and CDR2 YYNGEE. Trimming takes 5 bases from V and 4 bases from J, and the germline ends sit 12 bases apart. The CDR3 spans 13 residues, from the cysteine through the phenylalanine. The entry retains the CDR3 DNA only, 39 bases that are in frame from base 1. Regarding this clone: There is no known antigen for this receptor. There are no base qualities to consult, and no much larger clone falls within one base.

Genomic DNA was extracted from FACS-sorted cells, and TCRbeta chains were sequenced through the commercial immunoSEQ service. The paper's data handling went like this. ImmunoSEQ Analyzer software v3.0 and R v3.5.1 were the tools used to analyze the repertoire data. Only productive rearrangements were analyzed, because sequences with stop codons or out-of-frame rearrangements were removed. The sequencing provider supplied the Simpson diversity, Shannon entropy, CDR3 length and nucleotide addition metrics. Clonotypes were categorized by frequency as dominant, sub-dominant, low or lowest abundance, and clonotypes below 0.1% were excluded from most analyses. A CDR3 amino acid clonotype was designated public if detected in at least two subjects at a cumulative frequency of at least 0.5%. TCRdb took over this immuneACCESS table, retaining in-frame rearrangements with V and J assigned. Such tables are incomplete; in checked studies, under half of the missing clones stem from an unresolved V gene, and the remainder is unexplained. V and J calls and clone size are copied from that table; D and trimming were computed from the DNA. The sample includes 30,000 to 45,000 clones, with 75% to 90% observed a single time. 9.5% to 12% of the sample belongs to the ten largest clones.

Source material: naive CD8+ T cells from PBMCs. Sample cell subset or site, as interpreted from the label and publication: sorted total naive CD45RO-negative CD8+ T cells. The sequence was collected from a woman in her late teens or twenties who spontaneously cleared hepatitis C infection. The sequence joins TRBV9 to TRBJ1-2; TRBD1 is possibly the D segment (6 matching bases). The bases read TGTGCCAGCAGGCACAGGGATAGCTATGGCTACACCTTC. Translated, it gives CASRHRDSYGYTF.